Detailed here is one T cell receptor beta chain. The antigen this receptor binds is unknown. No much larger clonotype is one base removed from it; base qualities were not supplied. Libraries came from the immunoSEQ multiplex PCR assay. A mixture of 60 forward primers for TCR Vbeta segments and 13 reverse primers for TCR Jbeta segments was used in the multiplex PCR. A multiplex PCR assay on genomic DNA amplified the CDR3 region of rearranged TCR beta genes. Amplified TCR beta libraries were sequenced as 87-base-pair reads on the Illumina HiSeq System. On the authors' methods: A later analysis tallied 75 million to 95 million unique TCR beta chains across the 666 repertoires, and about 10 million of those chains were shared by two or more donors. Raw reads were error-corrected and collapsed into unique sequences with a nearest-neighbor algorithm that merged closely related sequences to remove PCR and sequencing errors. V, D and J gene segments were assigned by aligning CDR3 sequences to IMGT reference sequences. For a sequence to be retained, a match of at least six nucleotides to both a V gene segment and a J gene segment was required. Rearrangements were called productive when the CDR3 lacked stop codons and stayed in frame with V and J; all others were non-productive. Following IMGT convention, CDR3 was defined as the stretch from the second conserved V-encoded cysteine up to the conserved J-encoded phenylalanine. In an earlier analysis of approximately 590 of the donors, sequences lacking an unambiguous match to a single V gene segment were excluded. An earlier analysis of fewer than 750 of the donors classified V segments as functional when productive rearrangements were above 56.7% and as segregating when the standard deviation between donors was above 5%. A statistical classification framework was built for diagnosing cytomegalovirus status from the catalog of TCR beta chain sequences. In a later analysis, TCR nucleotide sequences were compared against IMGT/GENE-DB human TR gene sequences so that V and J genes could be assigned. In a later analysis, CDR3 sequences and most-parsimonious VDJ recombination scenarios were assigned using the TCRdist pipeline. In a later analysis, each TCR beta chain was defined by its CDR3 amino acid sequence together with its V-gene family, and reads without a unique V-gene family were excluded. To address suspected cross-contamination and a sequencing artifact, a later analysis removed several hundred highly shared, low-generation-probability nucleotide sequences. For each public chain, a later analysis derived a clonal expansion index from normalized ranks of inferred template counts within each repertoire. A later analysis computed generation probabilities with a VDJ recombination model fitted to out-of-frame rearrangements, and checked the results against IGoR. In a later analysis, hypergeometric tests were used to score TCR-TCR, TCR-HLA and TCR-CMV co-occurrence, with a repertoire-size bias correction applied to TCR pairs. False discovery rates were estimated in a later analysis by permuting HLA or CMV assignments 20 times. A later analysis grouped co-occurring TCRs with DBSCAN, adding TCRdist sequence similarity when clustering within HLA-allele-positive subsets. Repertoires with fewer than 30,000 or more than 120,000 public chains were left out of co-occurrence clustering, as were about 5 repertoires with anomalous nucleotide sharing. TCRdb took over this immuneACCESS table, retaining in-frame rearrangements with V and J assigned. Such tables are incomplete; in checked studies, under half of the missing clones stem from an unresolved V gene, and the remainder is unexplained. V, J and clone size are those of that table, while D and trimming were read from the DNA. The sample table records 170,000 or so clones; 80% of these occur just once. The ten largest clones take up 0.65% of the sample.

The data belong to a study of cytomegalovirus exposure and HLA in healthy donors (dated by TCRdb to about 2017). Background on the whole study: An earlier analysis of some 500 of the donors reported approximately 270 Gb of sequence data and approximately 110 million unique TCR beta sequences from 190 million or so T cells. An early release that covered around 590 HLA-typed donors contained about 300 gigabases of sequencing data and 85 million to 100 million unique TCR sequences. Among the approximately 400 genotyped donors, roughly 80% belonged to the genetic ancestry cluster associated with self-reported Caucasian donors. The study aimed to test whether signatures of past pathogen exposure could be identified by cataloging public T cell receptors. The T cell repertoires of 700 or so subjects were profiled by immunosequencing and related to cytomegalovirus serostatus. Along with the roughly 700-subject first cohort, a separate validation cohort of around 120 different subjects was used. High-throughput TCR immunosequencing, statistical association of individual TCRs with disease status, and machine learning were combined to predict cytomegalovirus infection status. To study patterns of TCR occurrence, a later analysis re-analyzed previously published TCR beta repertoires from around 700 donors and added high-resolution HLA genotyping. In the later analysis, no new phenotypic data were used to find candidate immune exposures; instead, reliance was placed on TCR beta sequences and their occurrence across donors. In an earlier analysis of 500 to 650 of the donors, high-throughput TCR beta sequencing was used to judge whether each TCR beta V gene segment behaved as functional or pseudogenic. Alongside the repertoire data, information on donor age, sex, ethnicity and CMV serostatus was compiled. A later genetic analysis took genome-wide SNP genotypes for 398 of the 666 donors and used that subset as a discovery cohort. All discovery cohort repertoires had been generated using a single sequencing platform. HLA typing covered class I and class II loci at four-digit resolution. Typing coverage varied by locus: roughly 629-640 donors for A, B, C, DRB1 and DQB1; 522 for DQA1; approximately 570 for DPA1; around 490 for DPB1. About five DR-DQ haplotypes were treated as single units for association and clustering because of strong linkage in the cohort. Among 398 genotyped donors of the cohort, an average of around 240,000 unique TCR beta nucleotide sequences were sequenced per donor, roughly a sixth of them non-productive.

V and J lose 1 base and 2 bases, and a span of 11 bases separates them. The germline V gene (reference sequence) yields SEHNR for CDR1 and FQNEAQ for CDR2. The CDR3 runs 15 amino acids, cysteine and phenylalanine included. Just CDR3 DNA is preserved here, 45 bases in frame from base 1. Findings and caveats that apply to the study as a whole: According to a later analysis, most CMV-associated TCR beta chains appeared to be HLA-restricted, and the HLA associations seemed to be driven largely by CMV exposure. Broadly in line with IMGT annotations, most TCR beta V segments showed up in productive rearrangements about 87% or about 30% of the time in an earlier analysis of 450 to 750 of the donors. Some IMGT-functional V segments, including TRBV6-2 and TRBV6-3, could not be told apart with the 87-base-pair reads, so those segments were excluded. The classifier was reported to diagnose cytomegalovirus status with high specificity and sensitivity in both the original cohort and the validation cohort. The only immune exposure information available for the cohort was CMV serostatus. A few of the identified cytomegalovirus-associated TCR beta chains were confirmed in vitro to be specific for cytomegalovirus antigens. In a later analysis, the rate of TCR association differed among HLA loci, with DRB1 alleles having the most associated TCRs and HLA-C alleles having the fewest. This cohort had only TCR beta chains sequenced, and the lack of alpha or paired-chain data limited which features could be detected. In a later analysis, several top co-occurrence clusters were reported to appear linked to parvovirus B19, influenza, CMV and Epstein-Barr virus. An association between a missense DCLRE1C variant and V-gene and J-gene trimming of TCR beta chains was found in a later genetic analysis and replicated in an independent cohort. A total of 150 to 200 TCR beta chains were listed by the study as associated with cytomegalovirus. In a later analysis, HLA-associated TCR beta chains were found to be more clonally expanded and to have lower generation probabilities than equally common non-associated chains. The earlier analysis of a few hundred of the donors excluded some 15 rarely observed V segments, including chromosome 9 orphons, because counts were too low. Strong co-occurrence of HLA alleles, especially DR and DQ, made assigning TCR associations to individual alleles difficult. According to a later genetic analysis, donors in an Asian-associated ancestry cluster had fewer N-insertions in productive TCRs than the approximately 670-donor mean. Because HLA typing was missing for some donors at each locus, association tests included only the typed subset. Sequencing depth was assumed to be roughly uniform across donors in the presence/absence analyses, though that assumption may not hold. At a false discovery rate of 0.05, a later analysis linked about 16,000 TCR beta sequences to specific HLA alleles. Correlated functional status among segregating V segments might reflect linkage disequilibrium, but an unknown experimental factor could not be ruled out. Most TCR sequences were seen in very few donors, while some public TCRs were found in many individuals. A further reported finding was that TCR beta sequences accurately predicted the HLA-A and HLA-B alleles for most subjects in the first cohort. The authors suggested that the approach could potentially be extended to other disease states and immunological phenotypes. A cluster of highly shared sequence variants was judged likely to be a technical artifact of the sequencing pipeline.

In total, fewer than 750 healthy bone marrow donors made up the cohort. All cohort members were sampled while nominally healthy, although unrecorded immune exposures were likely present. The donor tested CMV seronegative and was one of the 352 seronegative cohort members. Each donor provided a peripheral blood sample, and peripheral blood mononuclear cells were used for TCR beta sequencing. The Qiagen DNeasy Blood Extraction Kit was used to extract genomic DNA from the blood cell samples. The clonotype comes from a boy under 18 in good health and CMV-seronegative. The chain was built from TRBV7-9 and TRBJ1-1; TRBD1 is possibly the D segment (5 matching bases). Sequencing used PBMCs. CDR3 region: CASSLEGRVNTEAFF. The DNA reads TGTGCCAGCAGCTTAGAGGGCAGGGTAAACACTGAAGCTTTCTTT. The full variable domain, completed from the reference TRBV7-9 and TRBJ1-1 proteins outside the CDR3, reads DTGVSQNPRHKITKRGQNVTFRCDPISEHNRLYWYRQTLGQGPEFLTYFQNEAQLEKSRLLSDRFSAERPKGSFSTLEIQRTEQGDSAMYLCASSLEGRVNTEAFFGQGTRLTVV.